This record covers a single T cell receptor beta chain. Its cognate antigen is unknown. The sample is drawn from a study of graft-versus-host responses after intestinal transplantation. The assay was immunoSEQ multiplex PCR, and TCRdb's table has in-frame clones only and misses some. The table lists tens of thousands of clones, 91% of them singletons. V shed 5 bases, J shed 4 bases, and the junction held 16 bases outside the gene matches. Germline V gene lookup returns CDR1 SEHNR and CDR2 FQNEAQ (reference sequence). This CDR3 comprises 17 residues. The chain employs TRBV7-9 and TRBJ1-2, with 7 bases aligning to TRBD1. This receptor was identified in a human donor who received an intestinal transplant. The sequenced sample was unstimulated CD4+ T cells sorted from spleen or lymph node cells, obtained before intestinal transplant. Written as DNA, the CDR3 is TGTGCCAGCAGCCCCTACGCGATGACAGGGAGCCTCTATGGCTACACCTTC. As protein: CASSPYAMTGSLYGYTF.